These T cell receptor beta chains were read from a single sample in a study of preoperative IRX-2 immunotherapy in early breast cancer. Generated by immunoSEQ multiplex PCR, the TCRdb table keeps only in-frame clones and is missing some. Of 20,000 to 25,000 clones listed, approximately 95% are singletons. The sequences come from tumor tissue, collected after IRX-2 immunotherapy. The receptors were sampled from a human donor with breast cancer. CDR3s leave out the opening cysteine and the closing phenylalanine or tryptophan. The order of the fields is CDR3 protein, J gene, V gene.

AISESNGGGHYRNEQF,TRBJ2-1,TRBV10-3
ASSLEAGKNTGELF,TRBJ2-2,TRBV5-1
ASSLVGGAQNEQF,TRBJ2-1,TRBV7-9
ASSPGLAETDTQY,TRBJ2-3,TRBV11-2
ATNPLRGETQY,TRBJ2-5,TRBV2
ASSLRVTEAF,TRBJ1-1,TRBV18
ASSLTSSTSGGETQY,TRBJ2-5,TRBV7-9
ASSVGRSGYEQY,TRBJ2-7,TRBV9
ASLASGTGLNEQY,TRBJ2-7,TRBV2
ASSLVLAADTQY,TRBJ2-3,TRBV11-2
ASSSLGNYEQY,TRBJ2-7,TRBV27
ASRGTGELF,TRBJ2-2,TRBV5-1
SGFDRPSNTEAF,TRBJ1-1,TRBV29-1
ASSSWDRANYEQY,TRBJ2-7,TRBV5-1
ASFRSGELF,TRBJ2-2,TRBV28
ASSPYLTDTQY,TRBJ2-3,TRBV9
ASSVDGNPYEQY,TRBJ2-7,TRBV9
ASSYSGDILYEAF,TRBJ1-1,TRBV6-5
ASSQDLGETQY,TRBJ2-5,TRBV14
ASSYSAVGDEQF,TRBJ2-1,TRBV6-5
ASSIGGPQNIQY,TRBJ2-4,TRBV19
ASTPLEGGTEAF,TRBJ1-1,TRBV6-5
ATYKEVTSSYNEQF,TRBJ2-1,TRBV19
ASSLVPGSGTDTQY,TRBJ2-3,TRBV5-1